These 23 T cell receptor beta chains originate from one sample sequenced in a study of response to subunit inactivated influenza vaccine. Each CDR3 protein gets one entry after TCRdb re-called the RT-PCR reads with MiXCR. The sample shows more than 600,000 distinct CDR3 sequences, approximately 17% of them seen only once. The starting material was PBMCs from blood, obtained roughly 5 days after vaccination. The receptors shown here come from a man aged 50-60 years who received an inactivated influenza vaccine.

This chain joins TRBV20-1 and TRBJ2-7; D gene uncertain. Germline CDR1 is DFQATT and CDR2 is SNEGSKA (reference sequence). This CDR3 has 14 residues. V was shortened by 3 bases and J by 3 bases, with 15 bases between the two germline ends. The CDR3 protein is CSARGTIGDYEQYF. The CDR3 DNA reads as TGCAGTGCTAGGGGAACGATAGGAGACTACGAGCAGTACTTC.

V is TRBV20-1 and J is TRBJ1-2, with 7 positions matching TRBD1. The CDR3 sequence is 13 residues long. The V segment lost 3 bases and the J segment 8 bases; nucleotides outside the gene matches: 9. Germline V CDR1 and CDR2: DFQATT, SNEGSKA (reference sequence). The chain's CDR3 is CSARSGGGWGYTF. For the CDR3, the DNA is TGCAGTGCTAGGAGTGGAGGGGGCTGGGGCTACACCTTC.

The CDR3 reads CSAKQGASGNTIYF. For the CDR3, the DNA is TGCAGTGCTAAACAGGGGGCGAGTGGAAACACCATATATTTT. V gene TRBV20-1 combines with J gene TRBJ1-3; 9 positions agree with TRBD1. The CDR3 consists of 14 residues. CDR1 is DFQATT and CDR2 is SNEGSKA in the germline V gene (reference sequence). J lost 3 bases, V lost 4 bases, and 4 bases had no gene match.

The gene calls are TRBV14 and TRBJ2-7; TRBD1 matches at 9 bases. With V trimmed by 4 bases and J by 4 bases, 8 bases remained unmatched. The length of the CDR3 is 15 residues. Germline V gene sequence: CDR1 SGHDN, CDR2 FVKESK. The CDR3 loop is CASSLPGTGIYEQYF. DNA for the CDR3: TGTGCCAGCAGCCTACCCGGGACAGGGATTTACGAGCAGTACTTC.

The genes are TRBV20-1 and TRBJ2-3; 9 nucleotides line up with TRBD1. The V segment lost 2 bases and the J segment 4 bases; nucleotides outside the gene matches: 4. The CDR3 is 14 residues long. In germline, CDR1 is DFQATT, CDR2 SNEGSKA (reference sequence). The CDR3 nucleotides read TGCAGTGCTAGAAACCGACAGGGGGCAGATACGCAGTATTTT. It specifies CSARNRQGADTQYF.

The chain is built from TRBV9 and TRBJ2-4; 7 bases match TRBD2. V was clipped by 3 bases and J by 7 bases; unmatched bases: 7. The CDR3 spans 14 residues. Germline loops: CDR1 SGDLS, CDR2 YYNGEE. DNA of the CDR3: TGTGCCAGCAGCGGTGGGGGGGGTGCGAACATTCAGTACTTC. Residues: CASSGGGGANIQYF. The complete variable domain, with remaining parts taken from reference TRBV9 and TRBJ2-4, reads DSGVTQTPKHLITATGQRVTLRCSPRSGDLSVYWYQQSLDQGLQFLIQYYNGEERAKGNILERFSAQQFPDLHSELNLSSLELGDSALYFCASSGGGGANIQYFGAGTRLSVL.

This clonotype was observed a handful of times. The rearrangement links TRBV7-9 to TRBJ2-3; 8 bases line up with TRBD1. The CDR3 is 15 amino acids. J gave up 1 base and V 4 bases, and 4 bases lay outside the gene matches. Germline V CDR1 and CDR2: SEHNR, FQNEAQ (reference sequence). The CDR3 DNA reads TGTGCCAGCAGCTGGGGACAGGTCCGCACAGATACGCAGTATTTT. Translation gives CASSWGQVRTDTQYF.

This clonotype showed up many times. The V gene is TRBV12-3 or TRBV12-4, the J gene TRBJ1-6; D uncertain. V shed 1 base and J shed 10 bases, with 8 bases lying between them. The CDR3 is 13 amino acids. CDR3 bases: TGTGCCAGCAGTTTAGGGGTCGAATCACCCCTCCACTTT. Translation: CASSLGVESPLHF.

This clonotype turned up a few times. V usage is TRBV12-3 or TRBV12-4 and J usage is TRBJ2-1; unclear D gene. Trimming shortened V by 10 bases and J by 6 bases, and 19 bases separated the two germline ends. The CDR3 is 14 amino acids. The CDR3 here is CATMSGWASNEQFF. CDR3 DNA: TGTGCCACCATGTCCGGATGGGCTAGCAATGAGCAGTTCTTC.

This clonotype was counted a few times. The chain employs TRBV3-1 and TRBJ2-5; 7 nucleotides match TRBD2. There are 13 residues in the CDR3. V lost 7 bases, J lost 6 bases, and 8 bases stayed unmatched. Germline CDR1 is LGHDT and CDR2 is YNNKEL (reference sequence). CDR3 protein: CASKTTSRQTQYF. CDR3 coding DNA: TGTGCCAGCAAAACGACTAGCAGACAGACCCAGTACTTC.

V usage is TRBV2 and J usage is TRBJ2-3; 8 bases line up with TRBD2. With 2 bases clipped from V and 3 bases from J, the junction kept 4 bases outside the gene matches. Per the germline V gene, CDR1 is SNHLY and CDR2 is FYNNEI. There are 15 residues in the CDR3. The CDR3 region is CASSEQASGTDTQYF. The CDR3 nucleotides are TGTGCCAGCAGTGAACAGGCTAGCGGGACAGATACGCAGTATTTT.

V and J are TRBV20-1 and TRBJ1-1; TRBD1 might be the D (6 bases). Trimming removed 3 bases from V and 4 bases from J, with 9 bases in between. The CDR3 is 12 amino acids. CDR1 is DFQATT, CDR2 SNEGSKA, per germline (reference sequence). The CDR3 spells CSASRDTTEAFF. In DNA form, the CDR3 reads TGCAGTGCTAGCAGGGACACCACTGAAGCTTTCTTT.

The chain couples TRBV20-1 to TRBJ2-1; TRBD1 matches at 10 bases. Germline loops: CDR1 DFQATT, CDR2 SNEGSKA (reference sequence). This CDR3 has 16 residues. V was pared by 1 base and J by 10 bases, with 13 bases of the junction left unmatched. The CDR3 here is CSARGSRDRGGGEQFF. The CDR3 DNA reads TGCAGTGCTAGAGGGTCGAGGGACAGGGGAGGTGGCGAGCAGTTCTTC.

The chain employs TRBV12-3 or TRBV12-4 and TRBJ2-1; 12 positions agree with TRBD2. The CDR3 contains 14 residues. With 6 bases clipped from V and 9 bases from J, the junction kept 6 bases outside the gene matches. CDR3 protein: CASRLAGGPIEQFF. The CDR3, as DNA: TGTGCCAGCAGGCTAGCGGGGGGGCCTATTGAGCAGTTCTTC.

Only a few counts were recorded for this clonotype. The J gene is TRBJ2-1, the V gene TRBV20-1; 8 bases match TRBD2. This CDR3 comprises 12 residues. Germline V gene sequence: CDR1 DFQATT, CDR2 SNEGSKA (reference sequence). DNA for the CDR3: TGCAGCGCAGCGGGAGCTCAAAATGAGCAGTTCTTC. Translated: CSAAGAQNEQFF.

The table lists this clonotype with many counts. V usage is TRBV12-3 or TRBV12-4 and J usage is TRBJ2-7, with TRBD2 matching over 14 bases. The CDR3 consists of 15 residues. The trim removed 6 bases at V and 5 bases at J, leaving 6 bases unmatched. The CDR3 DNA is TGTGCCAGCAGCCTGGGACTAGCGGGAGTGCACGAGCAGTACTTC. It is translated as CASSLGLAGVHEQYF.

This clonotype was seen repeatedly, ten times or more. The chain joins TRBV12-3 or TRBV12-4 to TRBJ1-5; tentatively, D is TRBD1 (6 bases). The CDR3 runs to 15 residues. The V and J ends lost 2 bases and 6 bases respectively, with 14 bases between them. CDR3 bases: TGTGCCAGCAGTTTAATCCCACAGGGCGGTCAGCCCCAGCATTTT. Its translation is CASSLIPQGGQPQHF.

On this clonotype: No conserved phenylalanine or tryptophan ends this CDR3, so it is likely a read error. This sequence joins TRBV20-1 and TRBJ2-3, with D uncertain. Germline CDR1 is DFQATT and CDR2 is SNEGSKA (reference sequence). V lost 7 bases and J lost 6, with 14 bases in between. The CDR3 is 12 residues long. Here the CDR3 reads CSGLDGGDTQYL. CDR3 sequence (DNA): TGCAGTGGGTTAGATGGTGGCGATACGCAGTATTTG.

V gene TRBV6-2 or TRBV6-3 combines with J gene TRBJ1-1; D remains ambiguous. The CDR3 totals 18 residues. The ends were cut back, 1 base at V and 4 bases at J, with 22 bases in the middle. Germline V gives CDR1 MNHEY, CDR2 SVGEGT. The CDR3 DNA sequence: TGTGCCAGCAGTTACTTCGGACGTCTTTGGGCTGTAGGCACTGAAGCTTTCTTT. Its protein product is CASSYFGRLWAVGTEAFF.

V and J are TRBV4-1 and TRBJ2-4, with 8 bases that match TRBD1. V was clipped by 4 bases and J by 0 bases; unmatched bases: 8. CDR1 MGHRA and CDR2 YSYEKL come from the germline V gene. This CDR3 is built from 17 residues. DNA for the CDR3: TGCGCCAGCAGCCTATCCGGGACAGGAACAGCCAAAAACATTCAGTACTTC. Its protein product is CASSLSGTGTAKNIQYF.

This clonotype was seen at least ten times. This chain joins TRBV7-9 and TRBJ1-2; unclear D gene. V lost 3 bases to trimming and J lost 6 bases, with 8 bases between them. The CDR3 is 12 residues long. Germline loops: CDR1 SEHNR, CDR2 FQNEAQ (reference sequence). This CDR3 reads CASSLGGDGYTF. CDR3 bases: TGTGCCAGCAGCTTGGGAGGAGATGGCTACACCTTC.

This chain uses TRBV5-1 with TRBJ2-6; TRBD1 might be the D (5 bases). CDR3 length: 16 amino acids. CDR1 and CDR2 from the germline V gene are SGHRS and YFSETQ. V was clipped by 2 bases and J by 2 bases, with 11 bases between them. CDR3 residues: CASSFRGGAGANVLTF. In DNA form, the CDR3 reads TGCGCCAGCAGCTTTAGGGGCGGTGCTGGGGCCAACGTCCTGACTTTC.

There are a few counts of this clonotype. The chain carries TRBV5-1 and TRBJ2-3; no reliable D call. Trimming removed 3 bases at V and 1 base at J, with 12 bases between. CDR1 SGHRS and CDR2 YFSETQ come from the germline V gene. The CDR3 loop spans 15 amino acids. Written as DNA, the CDR3 is TGCGCCAGCAGCTCGCAAGCCTCTGGCACAGATACGCAGTATTTT. This gives the protein CASSSQASGTDTQYF.